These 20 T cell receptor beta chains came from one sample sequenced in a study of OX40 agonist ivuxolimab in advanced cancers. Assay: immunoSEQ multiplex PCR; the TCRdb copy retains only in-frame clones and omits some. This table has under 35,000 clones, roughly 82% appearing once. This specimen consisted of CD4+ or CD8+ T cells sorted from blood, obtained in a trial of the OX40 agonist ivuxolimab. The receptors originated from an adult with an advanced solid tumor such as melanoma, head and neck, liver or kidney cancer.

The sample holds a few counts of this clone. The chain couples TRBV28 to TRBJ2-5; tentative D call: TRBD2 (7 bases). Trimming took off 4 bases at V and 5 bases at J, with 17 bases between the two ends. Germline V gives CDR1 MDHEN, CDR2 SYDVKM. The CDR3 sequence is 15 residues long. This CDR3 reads CASSSGGRGGETQYF. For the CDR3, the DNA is TGTGCCAGCAGTTCGGGGGGCAGGGGCGGTGAGACCCAGTACTTC. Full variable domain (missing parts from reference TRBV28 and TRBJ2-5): DVKVTQSSRYLVKRTGEKVFLECVQDMDHENMFWYRQDPGLGLRLIYFSYDVKMKEKGDIPEGYSVSREKKERFSLILESASTNQTSMYLCASSSGGRGGETQYFGPGTRLLVL.

Here the CDR3 reads CASSYVRSSYNEQFF. CDR3 coding DNA: TGTGCCAGCAGTTACGTCCGTAGCTCCTACAATGAGCAGTTCTTC. This chain joins TRBV27 and TRBJ2-1; D is unclear. The V and J ends lost 4 bases and 0 bases respectively, with 10 bases between them. Germline-derived CDR1 and CDR2 are MNHEY and SMNVEV (reference sequence). The CDR3 has 15 residues.

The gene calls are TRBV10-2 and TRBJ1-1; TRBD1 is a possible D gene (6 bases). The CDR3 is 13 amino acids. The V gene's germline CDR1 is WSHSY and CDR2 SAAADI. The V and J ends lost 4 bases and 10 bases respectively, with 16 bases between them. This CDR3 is CASSARQEPRAFF. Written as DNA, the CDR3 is TGCGCCAGCAGTGCCCGACAGGAACCGAGAGCTTTCTTT.

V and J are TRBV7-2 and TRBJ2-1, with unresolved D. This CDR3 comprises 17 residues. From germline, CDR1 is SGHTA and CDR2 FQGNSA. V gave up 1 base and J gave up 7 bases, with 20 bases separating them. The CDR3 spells CASSLEKGSAGWNEQFF. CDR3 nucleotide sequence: TGTGCCAGCAGCTTAGAAAAGGGTTCGGCAGGATGGAATGAGCAGTTCTTC. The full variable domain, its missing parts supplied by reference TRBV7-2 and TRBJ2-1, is GAGVSQSPSNKVTEKGKDVELRCDPISGHTALYWYRQSLGQGLEFLIYFQGNSAPDKSGLPSDRFSAERTGGSVSTLTIQRTQQEDSAVYLCASSLEKGSAGWNEQFFGPGTRLTVL.

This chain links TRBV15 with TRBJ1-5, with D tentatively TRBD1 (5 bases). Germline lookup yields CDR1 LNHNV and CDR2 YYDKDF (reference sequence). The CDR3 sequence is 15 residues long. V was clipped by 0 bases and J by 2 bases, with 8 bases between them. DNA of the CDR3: TGTGCCACCAGCAGAGATTTGGGGGGCAATCAGCCCCAGCATTTT. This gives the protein CATSRDLGGNQPQHF.

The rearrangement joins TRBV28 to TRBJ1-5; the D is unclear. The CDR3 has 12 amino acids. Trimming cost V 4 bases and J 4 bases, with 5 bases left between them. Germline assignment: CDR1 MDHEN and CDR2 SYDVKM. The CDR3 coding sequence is TGTGCCAGCAGTTCACCGAATCAGCCCCAGCATTTT. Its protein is CASSSPNQPQHF.

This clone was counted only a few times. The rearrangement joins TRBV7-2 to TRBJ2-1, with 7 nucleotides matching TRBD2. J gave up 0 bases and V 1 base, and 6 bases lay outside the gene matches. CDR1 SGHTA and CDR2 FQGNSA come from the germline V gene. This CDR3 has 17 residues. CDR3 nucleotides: TGTGCCAGCAGCTTAGTGGGGGGGGGAACCTCCTACAATGAGCAGTTCTTC. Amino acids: CASSLVGGGTSYNEQFF. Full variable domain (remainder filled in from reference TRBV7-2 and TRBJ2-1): GAGVSQSPSNKVTEKGKDVELRCDPISGHTALYWYRQSLGQGLEFLIYFQGNSAPDKSGLPSDRFSAERTGGSVSTLTIQRTQQEDSAVYLCASSLVGGGTSYNEQFFGPGTRLTVL.

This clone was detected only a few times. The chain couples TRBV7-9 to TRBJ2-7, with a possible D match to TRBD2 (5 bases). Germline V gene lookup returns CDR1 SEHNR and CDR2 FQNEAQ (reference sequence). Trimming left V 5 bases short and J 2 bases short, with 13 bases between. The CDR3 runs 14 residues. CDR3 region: CASSPGRSTYEQYF. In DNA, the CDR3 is TGTGCCAGCAGCCCTGGGAGATCAACCTACGAGCAGTACTTC.

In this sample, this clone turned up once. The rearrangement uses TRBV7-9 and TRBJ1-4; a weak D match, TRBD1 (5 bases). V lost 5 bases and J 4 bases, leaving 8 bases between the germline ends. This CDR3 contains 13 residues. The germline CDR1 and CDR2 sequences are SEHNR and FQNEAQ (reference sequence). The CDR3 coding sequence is TGTGCCAGCAGCAGACAGAATAATGAAAAACTGTTTTTT. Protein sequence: CASSRQNNEKLFF.

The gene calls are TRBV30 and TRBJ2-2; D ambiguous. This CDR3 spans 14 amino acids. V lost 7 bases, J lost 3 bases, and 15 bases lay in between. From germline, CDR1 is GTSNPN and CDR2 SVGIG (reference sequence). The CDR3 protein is CASIRYVDTGELFF. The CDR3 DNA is TGTGCCTCCATACGATACGTAGACACCGGGGAGCTGTTTTTT.

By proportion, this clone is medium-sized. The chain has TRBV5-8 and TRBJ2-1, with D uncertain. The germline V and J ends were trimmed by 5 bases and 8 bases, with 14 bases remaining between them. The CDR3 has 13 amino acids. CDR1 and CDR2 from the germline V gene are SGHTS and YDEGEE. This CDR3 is CASRLVGLDEQFF. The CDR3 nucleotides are TGTGCCAGCAGGCTGGTAGGGCTCGATGAGCAGTTCTTC.

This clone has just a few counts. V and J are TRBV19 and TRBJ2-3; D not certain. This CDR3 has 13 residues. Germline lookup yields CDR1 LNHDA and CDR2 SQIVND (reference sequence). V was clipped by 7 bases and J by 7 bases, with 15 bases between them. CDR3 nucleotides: TGTGCCAGTACCGGACCCAGTCAAAATACGCAGTATTTT. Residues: CASTGPSQNTQYF.

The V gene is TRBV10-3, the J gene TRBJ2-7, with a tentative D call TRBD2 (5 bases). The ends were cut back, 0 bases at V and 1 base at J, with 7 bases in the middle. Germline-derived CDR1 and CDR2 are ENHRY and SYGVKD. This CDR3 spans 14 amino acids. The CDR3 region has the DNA TGTGCCATCAGTGAGTCGTCGGGGTCCTACGAGCAGTACTTC. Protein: CAISESSGSYEQYF.

The CDR3: CASSRRGSGNTIYF. The CDR3 bases are TGTGCCAGCAGTCGCAGGGGATCTGGAAACACCATATATTTT. The V gene is TRBV6-1, the J gene TRBJ1-3; weak D call: TRBD1 (6 bases). V was shortened by 5 bases and J by 1 base, with 9 bases between the two germline ends. Germline assignment: CDR1 MNHNS and CDR2 SASEGT. The CDR3 extends over 14 amino acids.

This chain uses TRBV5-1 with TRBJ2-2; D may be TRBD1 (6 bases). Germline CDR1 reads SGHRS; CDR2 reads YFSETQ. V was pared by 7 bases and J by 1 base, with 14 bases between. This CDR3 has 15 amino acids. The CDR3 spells CASQTQGRNTGELFF. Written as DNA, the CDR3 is TGCGCCAGCCAGACACAGGGAAGGAACACCGGGGAGCTGTTTTTT.

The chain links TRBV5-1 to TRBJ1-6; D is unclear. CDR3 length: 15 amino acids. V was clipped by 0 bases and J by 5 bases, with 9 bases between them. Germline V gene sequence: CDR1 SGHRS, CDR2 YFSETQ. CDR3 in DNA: TGCGCCAGCAGCTTGGAGGATCCACATAATTCACCCCTCCACTTT. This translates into CASSLEDPHNSPLHF.

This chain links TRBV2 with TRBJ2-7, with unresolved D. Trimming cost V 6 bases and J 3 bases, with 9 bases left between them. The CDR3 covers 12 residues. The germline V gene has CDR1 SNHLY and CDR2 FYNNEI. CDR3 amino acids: CASSFEYYEQYF. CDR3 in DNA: TGTGCCAGCAGCTTCGAATACTACGAGCAGTACTTC.

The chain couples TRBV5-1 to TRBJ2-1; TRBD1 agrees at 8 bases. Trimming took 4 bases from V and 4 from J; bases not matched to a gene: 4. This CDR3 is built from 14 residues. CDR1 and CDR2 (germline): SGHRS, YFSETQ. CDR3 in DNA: TGCGCCAGCAGCGCGGGACAGGAATACAATGAGCAGTTCTTC. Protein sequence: CASSAGQEYNEQFF.

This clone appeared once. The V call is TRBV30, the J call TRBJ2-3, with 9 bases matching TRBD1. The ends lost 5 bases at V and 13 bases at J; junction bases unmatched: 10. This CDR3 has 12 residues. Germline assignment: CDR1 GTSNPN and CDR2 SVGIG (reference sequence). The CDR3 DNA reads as TGTGCCTGGGATTTGGGGACAGGGTTGGAGTATTTT. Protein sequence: CAWDLGTGLEYF.

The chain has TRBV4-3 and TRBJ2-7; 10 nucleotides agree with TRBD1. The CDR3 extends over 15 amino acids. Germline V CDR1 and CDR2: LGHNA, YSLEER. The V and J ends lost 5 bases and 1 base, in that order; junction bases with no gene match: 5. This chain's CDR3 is CASSLPGQGSYEQYF. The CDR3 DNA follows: TGCGCCAGCAGCTTGCCGGGACAGGGGTCCTACGAGCAGTACTTC.